These T cell receptor beta chains were read from a single sample in a study of T cells in Graves' hyperthyroidism and ophthalmopathy. MiXCR, applied by TCRdb to the multiplex PCR reads, yields one record per CDR3 protein. Among a few hundred thousand distinct CDR3 sequences listed, around 13% were seen once. The sample comprised blood. Receptors were obtained from a woman aged 30 to 39 with Graves' hyperthyroidism that later progressed to Graves' ophthalmopathy. The CDR3 runs from the conserved cysteine through the conserved F or W.

j_call,v_call,cdr3_aa
TRBJ2-7,TRBV30,CAWSVKGARRAVGQYF
TRBJ2-1,TRBV9,CASTPPTGVNEQFF
TRBJ2-7,TRBV28,CASLQWGASSYEQYF
TRBJ2-2,TRBV27,CASSWTGEQGGELFF
TRBJ1-1,TRBV20-1,CSAREPVMNTEAFF
TRBJ2-7,TRBV12-5,CASGTHTDRVGEQYF
TRBJ2-3,TRBV5-1,CASSMGTDTQYF
TRBJ2-7,TRBV27,CASSPATPPHEQYF
TRBJ1-2,TRBV28,CASRTGRIYGYTF
TRBJ2-2,TRBV29-1,CSVEVRSSTGELFF
TRBJ1-3,TRBV18,CASSPGRSNGNTIYF
TRBJ1-5,TRBV18,CASHDRVSNQPQHF
TRBJ2-1,TRBV7-9,CASSSGRGPNEQFF
TRBJ1-2,TRBV14,CASSRTFLTGNYGYTF
TRBJ1-1,TRBV6-1,CASNSEPRGEAFF
TRBJ1-1,TRBV29-1,CSVTLGVPEAFF
TRBJ1-2,TRBV9,CASSVALTGPKANYDYTF
TRBJ2-1,TRBV20-1,CSARGQREHYNEQFF
TRBJ2-1,TRBV28,CASSPPGTRSNEQFF
TRBJ2-3,TRBV20-1,CSASGLAGSIDTQYF
TRBJ1-1,TRBV6-2/TRBV6-3,CASSPFPRDTEAFF
TRBJ1-1,TRBV20-1,CSEAREVLNTEAFF
TRBJ2-3,TRBV4-1,CASSPVPGGTGVPDTQYF
TRBJ1-3,TRBV15,CATSNRRPGNTIYF
TRBJ2-5,TRBV10-1,CASSPGGYQETQYF
TRBJ2-7,TRBV29-1,CSVEDGQGIRQQYF
TRBJ1-1,TRBV9,CASSVAPPDRGLTEAFF
TRBJ2-1,TRBV2,CASSEGYYNEQFF
TRBJ1-1,TRBV7-2,CASSARQGAGGTEAFF
TRBJ1-1,TRBV7-9,CASSTSTVFMNTEAFF
TRBJ1-5,TRBV24-1,CATSDSRTGTLGQPQHF
TRBJ2-4,TRBV20-1,CSAPDWAAKNIQYF
TRBJ1-2,TRBV28,CASSLLTDRTYGYTF
TRBJ2-6,TRBV4-3,CASSQERHFSGANVLTF
TRBJ1-1,TRBV18,CASSPTGGWTEAFF